The table lists the clone carrying this T cell receptor beta chain with a few counts. Its antigen is currently unknown. The data derive from a study of beta chain features in type 1 diabetes. Findings and limits, study-wide: Possibly, sequencing cDNA over-represented cells that had high TCR expression levels. Insertion counts at VDJ junctions were lower in type 1 diabetes patients, who also showed more deletions there.

Expressed TCRB transcripts were sequenced because the isolated RNA had all been reverse transcribed beforehand. Samples of naive, central memory and regulatory T cells yielded a mean of around 3.4 million reads. The assay was immunoSEQ multiplex PCR, and TCRdb's table has in-frame clones only and misses some. The sample gives under 450,000 clones, approximately 16% of which show up once; under 0.02% is in the top ten. V lost 0 bases, J lost 6 bases, and 13 bases lay in between. Germline V gene data show CDR1 as SGHNT and CDR2 as YYREEE (reference sequence). The CDR3 runs to 15 residues. Sequenced sample: naive CD4+ T cells from blood. The chain links TRBV5-4 to TRBJ2-1, with D possibly being TRBD1 (6 bases). The TCR originated in a woman between 18 and 30 years old in good health. The CDR3 sequence: CASSLAQGTANEQFF. CDR3 DNA: TGTGCCAGCAGCTTGGCGCAGGGGACGGCCAATGAGCAGTTCTTC.